This record covers a single T cell receptor (beta chain). This clonotype was observed a handful of times. Its antigen has not been determined. One base away there is no much larger clone; base qualities are not given. V and J lose 4 bases and 3 bases, and a span of 7 bases separates them. As encoded in the germline V gene, CDR1 is MGHDK while CDR2 is SYGVNS. From the cysteine through the phenylalanine, the CDR3 covers 12 amino acids. Solely the CDR3 DNA is kept, with 36 bases framed from the first base. Library method: 5' RACE. The listed sequencing device is Illumina HiSeq 2500. A second PCR of roughly 7 to 11 cycles was performed with a sample-barcoded 5' primer and a J-beta primer mix. A template-switch 5' adaptor carrying 12 random nucleotides introduced a unique molecular identifier onto each TCR beta cDNA molecule. Each sample yielded at least 2.5 million CDR3-containing paired-end reads. First-strand cDNA was synthesized from all RNA with the Mint cDNA synthesis kit, primed by a TRBC-specific oligonucleotide. After uracil-DNA glycosylase treatment, a first 18-cycle PCR used universal primers M1SS and BC2_uni_R on all cDNA. Processing in the source paper ran as follows. Each sample was normalized by randomly selecting 1 million high-quality reads, each carrying a distinct molecular identifier. Reads sharing molecular identifiers were discarded rather than binned into consensus sequences. CDR3 identification, clonotype clustering and error correction used MiTCR with a Q25 quality threshold and the strictest error-elimination algorithm. Lower-bound total TCR beta diversity was estimated with a nonparametric unseen species model using Euler transformation. TCRdb applied fastp at Q25 and MiXCR to the public reads, then kept only in-frame beta chains. Each CDR3 protein gets just one entry, which takes the most common genes and DNA from the rows behind it. The V and J calls, along with clone size, are taken from TCRdb and not from the paper's own processing. This sample lists 1 million or so distinct CDR3 sequences; around 45% were detected once. About 20% of the sample goes to the ten largest clones.

Donors were approximately 42 systemically healthy Caucasian individuals from Russia aged 6 to 90 years. Each donor gave ten milliliters of peripheral blood, collected into EDTA-treated Vacutainer tubes. Ficoll-Paque density-gradient centrifugation was used to isolate PBMCs, with at least 6 million per sample. Total RNA was extracted from PBMCs with Trizol reagent, with at least 6 micrograms obtained per sample. For every donor, flow cytometry on a PBMC aliquot measured the percentage of naive CD45RAhigh/CD27high T cells. This sample is drawn from a study of blood T cells in healthy people across ages (dated by TCRdb to the mid-2010s). Notes on the research overall: Template switching captured roughly one uniquely barcoded TCR beta cDNA molecule per two T cells in model experiments. Using deep sequencing normalized with unique cDNA molecular identifiers, the study measured how TCR beta repertoire diversity changes with age. The donors were split into four age groups: young (average 16 years), middle-aged (roughly 40), aged (more than 60) and long-lived (about 74). To avoid experimental bias, donors of different ages were randomly spread across the sequencing lanes. Two additional independent replicas of 1 million unique cDNA reads from the same blood draw were analyzed for two donors (one aged 18 to 29 and one aged 80 or older). Overall results and qualifications from the work: Donor CMV infection status was unknown, potentially confounding age-related changes in expanded clonotypes. Because profiling used bulk unsorted PBMCs, naive and antigen-experienced compartments could not be compared conclusively. Observed TCR beta diversity per million T cells fell roughly linearly with age, and a significant reduction was already apparent by age around 44. Compared with the aged group, the long-lived group had more naive CD4+ T cells, fewer expanded clones and increased TCR diversity, suggesting age selection. Total diversity estimates from one million sequenced T cells were considered lower bounds and underestimates. The percentage of naive T cells measured by flow cytometry correlated strongly with observed TCR beta diversity.

The origin of this receptor is a woman aged 55 to 70 in good health. Sequenced: blood. The sequence joins TRBV25-1 to TRBJ2-7; the D gene cannot be named for sure. Read as DNA, the sequence is TGTGCCAGCAGTGGTGACTTCTACGAGCAGTACTTC. Its protein is CASSGDFYEQYF.